This T cell receptor (beta chain) is drawn from a study of blood T cell repertoires in COVID-19. Study-wide background: Sample material is recorded as cDNA or gDNA derived from T cells, B-cell-depleted T cells, or PBMCs.

Produced via immunoSEQ multiplex PCR; TCRdb's table is partial and in-frame only. The profile shows some 270,000 clones, 86% of them singletons. Trimming pared 9 bases from V and 2 bases from J, leaving 10 bases between. Germline CDR1 and CDR2: KGHDR and SFDVKD. This CDR3 spans 13 amino acids. The V gene is TRBV24-1, the J gene TRBJ1-3; perhaps TRBD1 as D (6 bases). The TCR comes from a woman aged 80 or over with COVID-19, enrolled during active disease. The sample was peripheral blood. The CDR3 nucleotides read TGTGCCACCCAAGGGGGGGCTGGAAACACCATATATTTT. Its protein product is CATQGGAGNTIYF.